A single sample is the source of the 27 T cell receptor beta chains below, sequenced in a study of cytomegalovirus exposure and HLA in healthy donors. TCRdb's copy holds only in-frame clones and misses some; the assay was immunoSEQ multiplex PCR. Among 71,000 or so clones listed, around 94% were seen once. What was sequenced was PBMCs. All receptors come from a woman under 30 in good health and CMV-seropositive.

The rearrangement uses TRBV11-3 and TRBJ1-2; a possible D gene is TRBD1 (6 bases). V shed 5 bases and J shed 2 bases, with 18 bases lying between them. This CDR3 is 16 amino acids long. Germline CDR1 is SGHNT and CDR2 is YENEEA. The CDR3 nucleotides read TGTGCCAGCAGCGAGGGGGGGTCAGGGATCAACTATGGCTACACCTTC. Its translation: CASSEGGSGINYGYTF.

This chain links TRBV11-2 with TRBJ2-7; no clear D gene. V lost 7 bases and J lost 2, with 18 bases in between. CDR1 SGHAT and CDR2 FQNNGV come from the germline V gene. The CDR3 loop spans 15 amino acids. For the CDR3, the DNA is TGTGCCAGCAAAACCCTGACCGGGTTGACCTACGAGCAGTACTTC. It specifies CASKTLTGLTYEQYF.

This chain connects TRBV10-3 to TRBJ2-1; TRBD2 matches 9 bases. Germline V gene data show CDR1 as ENHRY and CDR2 as SYGVKD. After removal of 3 bases from V and 6 bases from J, the junction contained 3 bases not matched to a gene. The CDR3 runs 14 residues. CDR3 bases: TGTGCCATCAGTGATGCGGGAGGGCGCAATGAGCAGTTCTTC. It encodes CAISDAGGRNEQFF.

The chain joins TRBV7-2 to TRBJ2-3, with TRBD1 matching 9 bases. J lost 4 bases, V lost 5 bases, and 4 bases had no gene match. The germline V gene encodes CDR1 SGHTA and CDR2 FQGNSA. The length of the CDR3 is 14 residues. The CDR3 loop reads CASSPTGGPDTQYF. For the CDR3, the DNA is TGTGCCAGCAGCCCCACAGGGGGCCCAGATACGCAGTATTTT.

The chain recombines TRBV19 with TRBJ2-3, with D perhaps matching TRBD2 (6 bases). The CDR3 runs to 14 residues. V lost 4 bases, J lost 3 bases, and 11 bases lay in between. Germline V gene lookup returns CDR1 LNHDA and CDR2 SQIVND (reference sequence). CDR3 in amino acids: CASSTPGLTDTQYF. The CDR3 DNA reads as TGTGCCAGTAGTACACCTGGACTAACAGATACGCAGTATTTT.

The chain couples TRBV19 to TRBJ1-1, with D perhaps matching TRBD1 (5 bases). The CDR3 runs to 14 residues. The germline V and J ends were trimmed by 3 bases and 1 base, with 9 bases remaining between them. Germline assignment: CDR1 LNHDA and CDR2 SQIVND (reference sequence). CDR3 loop: CASSMGQGNTEAFF. CDR3 DNA sequence: TGTGCCAGTAGTATGGGGCAGGGGAACACTGAAGCTTTCTTT. The full variable domain, in which reference TRBV19 and TRBJ1-1 provide the parts outside the CDR3, is DGGITQSPKYLFRKEGQNVTLSCEQNLNHDAMYWYRQDPGQGLRLIYYSQIVNDFQKGDIAEGYSVSREKKESFPLTVTSAQKNPTAFYLCASSMGQGNTEAFFGQGTRLTVV.

The chain links TRBV6-5 to TRBJ1-6, with TRBD1 matching 9 bases. This CDR3 has 14 residues. Germline-derived CDR1 and CDR2 are MNHEY and SVGAGI. After removal of 4 bases from V and 6 bases from J, the junction contained 1 base not matched to a gene. The CDR3 DNA sequence: TGTGCCAGCAGTTGGGGACAGGGTAATTCACCCCTCCACTTT. Its protein product is CASSWGQGNSPLHF.

The chain has TRBV5-1 and TRBJ1-3, with D uncertain. This CDR3 comprises 14 residues. Germline-derived CDR1 and CDR2 are SGHRS and YFSETQ. V shed 4 bases and J shed 0 bases, with 8 bases lying between them. DNA of the CDR3: TGCGCCAGCAGCGTGACTAACTCTGGAAACACCATATATTTT. Its protein product is CASSVTNSGNTIYF.

This chain uses TRBV13 with TRBJ2-3, with TRBD1 identical over 9 bases. The V and J ends lost 6 bases and 3 bases, in that order; junction bases with no gene match: 1. The CDR3 is made up of 13 amino acids. Germline V gene data show CDR1 as PRHDT and CDR2 as FYEKMQ (reference sequence). CDR3: CASRGQGTDTQYF. The CDR3 region has the DNA TGTGCCAGCAGAGGACAGGGGACAGATACGCAGTATTTT.

The chain is built from TRBV27 and TRBJ2-1; the D gene is possibly TRBD2 (6 bases). CDR3 length equals 16 residues. Germline V CDR1 and CDR2: MNHEY, SMNVEV (reference sequence). V was cut by 6 bases and J by 0 bases, with 15 bases left in between. CDR3: CASRWVAGSSYNEQFF. The DNA for the CDR3 is TGTGCCAGCAGGTGGGTGGCGGGGAGCTCCTACAATGAGCAGTTCTTC.

The chain is built from TRBV14 and TRBJ1-1; D is unclear. The V end lost 3 bases, the J end lost 0 bases, and 17 bases lay between the germline ends. Germline loops: CDR1 SGHDN, CDR2 FVKESK. CDR3 size: 17 residues. The CDR3 DNA follows: TGTGCCAGCAGCCATCGCGGACCAGGACTGCTGAACACTGAAGCTTTCTTT. As protein: CASSHRGPGLLNTEAFF.

The rearrangement joins TRBV5-6 to TRBJ2-3, with TRBD2 as a possible D gene (5 bases). Germline V gene lookup returns CDR1 SGHDT and CDR2 YYEEEE. The germline V and J ends were trimmed by 2 bases and 3 bases, with 13 bases remaining between them. The CDR3 runs to 15 residues. CDR3 in DNA: TGTGCCAGCAGCTTTGGCCCCAGAGGGACAGATACGCAGTATTTT. Translating gives CASSFGPRGTDTQYF. The full variable domain, its missing parts supplied by reference TRBV5-6 and TRBJ2-3, is DAGVTQSPTHLIKTRGQQVTLRCSPKSGHDTVSWYQQALGQGPQFIFQYYEEEERQRGNFPDRFSGHQFPNYSSELNVNALLLGDSALYLCASSFGPRGTDTQYFGPGTRLTVL.

This chain uses TRBV28 with TRBJ1-2; maybe TRBD1 (6 bases). V lost 3 bases to trimming and J lost 4 bases, with 12 bases between them. Germline-derived CDR1 and CDR2 are MDHEN and SYDVKM. The CDR3 loop spans 14 amino acids. The CDR3 DNA reads TGTGCCAGCAGTTTGGGGTGGACAGTCTATGGCTACACCTTC. This codes for CASSLGWTVYGYTF.

The chain has TRBV28 and TRBJ2-1, with 14 bases lining up with TRBD2. The CDR3 loop spans 16 amino acids. Germline V gene data show CDR1 as MDHEN and CDR2 as SYDVKM. The V segment lost 6 bases and the J segment 9 bases; nucleotides outside the gene matches: 10. CDR3 region: CASRTSGGARDGEQFF. CDR3 bases: TGTGCCAGCAGGACTAGCGGGGGGGCCAGGGACGGTGAGCAGTTCTTC.

V is TRBV19 and J is TRBJ1-1, with D hard to call. Trimming removed 1 base from V and 4 bases from J, with 7 bases in between. This CDR3 comprises 13 residues. Looked up from germline, CDR1 is LNHDA and CDR2 is SQIVND (reference sequence). The CDR3 loop is CASSIVTGTEAFF. CDR3 nucleotide sequence: TGTGCCAGTAGTATAGTAACCGGCACTGAAGCTTTCTTT.

The chain employs TRBV7-9 and TRBJ2-1; 7 nucleotides line up with TRBD2. This CDR3 is 16 amino acids long. V gave up 5 bases and J gave up 6 bases; unmatched junction bases: 13. Germline assignment: CDR1 SEHNR and CDR2 FQNEAQ (reference sequence). The CDR3 sequence is CASSKPVSGAFNEQFF. In DNA, the CDR3 is TGTGCCAGCAGCAAACCAGTGAGCGGGGCATTCAATGAGCAGTTCTTC. The full variable domain, rest sourced from reference TRBV7-9 and TRBJ2-1, is DTGVSQNPRHKITKRGQNVTFRCDPISEHNRLYWYRQTLGQGPEFLTYFQNEAQLEKSRLLSDRFSAERPKGSFSTLEIQRTEQGDSAMYLCASSKPVSGAFNEQFFGPGTRLTVL.

This sequence joins TRBV7-6 and TRBJ2-5; 9 bases are shared with TRBD2. The CDR3 covers 16 residues. The V gene end was trimmed by 5 bases and the J gene end by 1 base; junction bases not matched to a gene: 8. CDR1 SGHVS and CDR2 FNYEAQ come from the germline V gene. The CDR3 coding sequence is TGTGCCAGCAGCCCGTCTGGCGGGAGGGTCCAAGAGACCCAGTACTTC. This encodes CASSPSGGRVQETQYF.

V is TRBV5-1 and J is TRBJ1-2; D is perhaps TRBD1 (6 bases). V was pared by 4 bases and J by 3 bases, with 16 bases between. The CDR3 spans 15 residues. In germline, CDR1 is SGHRS, CDR2 YFSETQ. The DNA for the CDR3 is TGCGCCAGCAGCCACGGACAGCTCTCTTACTATGGCTACACCTTC. This codes for CASSHGQLSYYGYTF.

The chain carries TRBV7-2 and TRBJ2-7; a possible D gene is TRBD1 (6 bases). Trimming shortened V by 5 bases and J by 3 bases, and 11 bases separated the two germline ends. The CDR3 totals 13 residues. Germline V lookup: CDR1 SGHTA, CDR2 FQGNSA. The CDR3 is CASSLRDNYEQYF. CDR3 nucleotide sequence: TGTGCCAGCAGCCTCCGGGACAACTACGAGCAGTACTTC.

The chain joins TRBV7-2 to TRBJ1-1, with D hard to call. Germline loops: CDR1 SGHTA, CDR2 FQGNSA. The V gene lost 1 base and the J gene lost 5 bases, with 11 bases spanning the gap. The CDR3 runs 14 residues. This CDR3 reads CASSLGWRATEAFF. The CDR3 coding sequence is TGTGCCAGCAGCTTAGGCTGGAGAGCGACTGAAGCTTTCTTT.

This clone was recorded a few times. The chain has TRBV28 and TRBJ2-7; TRBD1 matches at 8 bases. The length of the CDR3 is 15 residues. Losses at the gene ends were 5 bases for V and 2 bases for J; bases not matched to a gene: 8. Per germline, CDR1 MDHEN and CDR2 SYDVKM. CDR3 region: CASSRGQGSPYEQYF. CDR3 nucleotide sequence: TGTGCCAGCAGTCGCGGACAGGGAAGTCCCTACGAGCAGTACTTC. Supplemented by reference TRBV28 and TRBJ2-7, the full variable domain reads DVKVTQSSRYLVKRTGEKVFLECVQDMDHENMFWYRQDPGLGLRLIYFSYDVKMKEKGDIPEGYSVSREKKERFSLILESASTNQTSMYLCASSRGQGSPYEQYFGPGTRLTVT.

The chain carries TRBV7-2 and TRBJ2-1, with TRBD2 as a possible D gene (5 bases). Looked up from germline, CDR1 is SGHTA and CDR2 is FQGNSA. The CDR3 has 13 residues. Trimming cost V 5 bases and J 12 bases, with 17 bases left between them. CDR3 sequence: CASSIDFSAGQFF. DNA for the CDR3: TGTGCCAGCAGCATCGACTTTAGCGCAGGGCAGTTCTTC.

The rearrangement links TRBV5-1 to TRBJ2-7; D remains ambiguous. Trimming cost V 0 bases and J 0 bases, with 7 bases left between them. Looked up from germline, CDR1 is SGHRS and CDR2 is YFSETQ. This CDR3 is 14 amino acids long. This chain's CDR3 is CASSLADSSYEQYF. CDR3 nucleotide sequence: TGCGCCAGCAGCTTGGCAGACTCCTCCTACGAGCAGTACTTC.

This chain uses TRBV27 with TRBJ1-2; TRBD1 agrees at 8 bases. The germline V gene encodes CDR1 MNHEY and CDR2 SMNVEV (reference sequence). CDR3 size: 15 residues. After removal of 4 bases from V and 4 bases from J, the junction contained 8 bases not matched to a gene. The DNA of the CDR3 is TGTGCCAGCAGTTCATCCCTAACAGGGGGCTATGGCTACACCTTC. Protein product: CASSSSLTGGYGYTF.

The chain has TRBV29-1 and TRBJ2-1; 12 nucleotides line up with TRBD2. This CDR3 has 15 amino acids. J was trimmed by 7 bases and V by 6 bases; bases with no gene match: 10. In germline, CDR1 is SQVTM, CDR2 ANQGSEA. CDR3 nucleotide sequence: TGCAGCGTCCAACCACTAGCGGGAGGCATGAATGAGCAGTTCTTC. The encoded protein is CSVQPLAGGMNEQFF.

The V and J genes are TRBV4-2 and TRBJ2-6; D is ambiguous. The V and J ends lost 0 bases and 0 bases respectively, with 6 bases between them. Germline CDR1 is LGHNA and CDR2 is YNFKEQ. The CDR3 length is 16 residues. The CDR3 here is CASSQDGDSGANVLTF. CDR3 DNA: TGTGCCAGCAGCCAAGACGGAGACTCTGGGGCCAACGTCCTGACTTTC.

The CDR3 sequence is CASSQDGERGEAFF. Written as DNA, the CDR3 is TGCGCCAGCAGCCAAGATGGGGAACGGGGAGAAGCTTTCTTT. This chain joins TRBV4-3 and TRBJ1-1; D uncertain. The germline V and J ends were trimmed by 0 bases and 8 bases, with 13 bases remaining between them. Germline loops: CDR1 LGHNA, CDR2 YSLEER. The CDR3 totals 14 residues.